This TCR beta chain originates from a study of cytomegalovirus exposure and HLA in healthy donors. Study-wide context: The Caucasian-associated ancestry cluster held under 90% of 398 genotyped donors. Study-level results: TCR beta V- and J-gene trimming, according to a later analysis, was linked to a missense DCLRE1C variant.

A word on this clone: As yet, its antigen is unknown.

Germline V gives CDR1 MNHNS, CDR2 SASEGT. The CDR3 length is 15 residues. The V gene end was trimmed by 3 bases and the J gene end by 6 bases; junction bases not matched to a gene: 9. Use of 60 Vbeta and 13 Jbeta primers characterized the PCR. Sequenced by immunoSEQ multiplex PCR; TCRdb stores in-frame clones only, minus some. Among over 150,000 clones, roughly four fifths were seen once, and the ten largest hold around 1.5%. This TCR was sampled from a middle-aged man in good health and CMV-seronegative. This chain connects TRBV6-1 to TRBJ2-7; 9 bases fit TRBD1. The sample taken for sequencing was PBMCs. The CDR3 spells CASSDLGQGSSEQYF. DNA of the CDR3: TGTGCCAGCAGTGACCTGGGACAGGGATCGTCCGAGCAGTACTTC.